This TCR beta chain was documented in a study of blood T cell repertoires in COVID-19. V was trimmed by 4 bases and J by 8 bases, leaving 18 bases between them. CDR3 size: 15 residues. Germline CDR1 is SGHRS and CDR2 is YFSETQ. Sequencing used immunoSEQ multiplex PCR; TCRdb keeps in-frame clones, though not all of them. The repertoire has some 230,000 clones, roughly four fifths of them found once; the top ten carry around 7.2%. Sequenced sample: peripheral blood. The genes are TRBV5-1 and TRBJ1-4; D unresolved. This receptor was obtained from a woman aged 50 to 60 with acute or convalescent COVID-19. The CDR3 protein is CASSARWSGDEKLFF. As DNA, the CDR3 is TGCGCCAGCAGCGCACGGTGGAGCGGTGACGAAAAACTGTTTTTT.